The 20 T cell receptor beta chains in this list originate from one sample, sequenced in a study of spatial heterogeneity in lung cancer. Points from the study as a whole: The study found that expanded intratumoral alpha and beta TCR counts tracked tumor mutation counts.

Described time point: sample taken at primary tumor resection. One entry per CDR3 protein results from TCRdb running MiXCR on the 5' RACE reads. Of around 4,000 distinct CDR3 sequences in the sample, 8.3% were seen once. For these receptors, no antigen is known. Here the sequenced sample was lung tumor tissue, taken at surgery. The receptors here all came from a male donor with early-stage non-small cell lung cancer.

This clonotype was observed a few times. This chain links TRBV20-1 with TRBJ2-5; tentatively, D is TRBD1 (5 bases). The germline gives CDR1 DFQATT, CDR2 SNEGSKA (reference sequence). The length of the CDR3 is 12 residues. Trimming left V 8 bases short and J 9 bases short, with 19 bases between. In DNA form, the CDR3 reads TGCAGTTTGGACCACAGGAGTGGAGCCCAGTACTTC. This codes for CSLDHRSGAQYF.

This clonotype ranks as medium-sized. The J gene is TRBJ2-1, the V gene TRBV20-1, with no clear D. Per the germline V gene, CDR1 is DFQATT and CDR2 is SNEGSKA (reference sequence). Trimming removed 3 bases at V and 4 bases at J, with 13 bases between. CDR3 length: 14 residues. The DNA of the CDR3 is TGCAGTGCTAGGGCCTATAGAGTTTACAATGAGCAGTTCTTC. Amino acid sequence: CSARAYRVYNEQFF.

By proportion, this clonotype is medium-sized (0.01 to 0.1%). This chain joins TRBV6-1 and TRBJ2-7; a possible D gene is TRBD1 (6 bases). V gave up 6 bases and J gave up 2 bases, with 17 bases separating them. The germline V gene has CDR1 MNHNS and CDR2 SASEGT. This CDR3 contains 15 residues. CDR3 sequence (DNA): TGTGCCAGCAGCCAAGGGTTAGGACAGCCCTACGAGCAGTACTTC. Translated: CASSQGLGQPYEQYF.

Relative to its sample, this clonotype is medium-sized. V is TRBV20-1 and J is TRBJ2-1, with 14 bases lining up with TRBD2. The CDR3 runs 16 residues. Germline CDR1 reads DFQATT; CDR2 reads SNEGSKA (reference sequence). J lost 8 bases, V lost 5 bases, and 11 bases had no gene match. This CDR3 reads CSAGGLAGEFRDEQFF. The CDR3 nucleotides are TGCAGTGCTGGGGGACTAGCGGGAGAGTTTAGGGATGAGCAGTTCTTC.

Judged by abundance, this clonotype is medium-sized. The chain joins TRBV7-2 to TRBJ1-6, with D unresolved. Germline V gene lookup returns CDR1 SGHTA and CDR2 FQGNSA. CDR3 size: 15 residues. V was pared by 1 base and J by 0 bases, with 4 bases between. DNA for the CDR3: TGTGCCAGCAGCTTAGGACGCTCCTATAATTCACCCCTCCACTTT. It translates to CASSLGRSYNSPLHF.

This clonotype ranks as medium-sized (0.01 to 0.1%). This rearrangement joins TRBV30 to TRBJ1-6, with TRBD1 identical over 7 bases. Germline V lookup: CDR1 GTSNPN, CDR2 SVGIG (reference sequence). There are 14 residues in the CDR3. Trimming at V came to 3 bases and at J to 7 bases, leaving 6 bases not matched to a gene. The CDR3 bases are TGTGCCTGGAGCGCCGGGACAGAGAATTCACCCCTCCACTTT. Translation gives CAWSAGTENSPLHF.

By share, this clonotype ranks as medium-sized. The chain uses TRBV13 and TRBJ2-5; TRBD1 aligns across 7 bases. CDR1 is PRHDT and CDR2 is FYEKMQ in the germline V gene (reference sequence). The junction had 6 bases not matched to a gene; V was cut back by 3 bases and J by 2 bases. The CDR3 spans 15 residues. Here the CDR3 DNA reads TGTGCCAGCAGCTTCCTCGCGACAGGGCAAGAGACCCAGTACTTC. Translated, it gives CASSFLATGQETQYF. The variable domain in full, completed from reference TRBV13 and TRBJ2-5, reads AAGVIQSPRHLIKEKRETATLKCYPIPRHDTVYWYQQGPGQDPQFLISFYEKMQSDKGSIPDRFSAQQFSDYHSELNMSSLELGDSALYFCASSFLATGQETQYFGPGTRLLVL.

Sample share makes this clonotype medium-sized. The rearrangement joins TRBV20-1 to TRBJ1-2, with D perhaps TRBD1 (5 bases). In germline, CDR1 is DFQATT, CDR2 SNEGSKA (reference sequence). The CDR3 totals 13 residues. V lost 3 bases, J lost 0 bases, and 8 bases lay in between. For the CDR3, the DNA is TGCAGTGCTAGGTGGGACTCTAACTATGGCTACACCTTC. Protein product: CSARWDSNYGYTF.

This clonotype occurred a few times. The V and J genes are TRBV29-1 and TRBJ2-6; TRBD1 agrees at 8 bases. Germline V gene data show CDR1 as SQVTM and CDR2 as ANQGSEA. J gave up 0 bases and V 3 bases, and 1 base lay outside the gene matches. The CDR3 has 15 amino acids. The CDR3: CSVDTGGSGANVLTF. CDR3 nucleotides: TGCAGCGTTGACACAGGGGGCTCTGGGGCCAACGTCCTGACTTTC. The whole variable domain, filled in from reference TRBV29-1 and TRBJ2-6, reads SAVISQKPSRDICQRGTSLTIQCQVDSQVTMMFWYRQQPGQSLTLIATANQGSEATYESGFVIDKFPISRPNLTFSTLTVSNMSPEDSSIYLCSVDTGGSGANVLTFGAGSRLTVL.

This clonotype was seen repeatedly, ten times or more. The CDR3 sequence: CASSLQGAKNIQYF. DNA of the CDR3: TGTGCCAGCAGCTTACAGGGAGCCAAAAACATTCAGTACTTC. The chain has TRBV13 and TRBJ2-4, with a weak D call TRBD1 (5 bases). V lost 2 bases and J lost 0, with 5 bases in between. The CDR3 is made up of 14 amino acids. Germline V lookup: CDR1 PRHDT, CDR2 FYEKMQ (reference sequence). The full variable domain, rest sourced from reference TRBV13 and TRBJ2-4, is AAGVIQSPRHLIKEKRETATLKCYPIPRHDTVYWYQQGPGQDPQFLISFYEKMQSDKGSIPDRFSAQQFSDYHSELNMSSLELGDSALYFCASSLQGAKNIQYFGAGTRLSVL.

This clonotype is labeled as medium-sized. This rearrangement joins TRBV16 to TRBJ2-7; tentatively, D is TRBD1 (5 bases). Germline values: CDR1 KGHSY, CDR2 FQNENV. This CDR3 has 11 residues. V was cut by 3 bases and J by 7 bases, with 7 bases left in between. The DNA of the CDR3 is TGTGCCAGCAGCCAGACAGAGGAGCAGTACTTC. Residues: CASSQTEEQYF.

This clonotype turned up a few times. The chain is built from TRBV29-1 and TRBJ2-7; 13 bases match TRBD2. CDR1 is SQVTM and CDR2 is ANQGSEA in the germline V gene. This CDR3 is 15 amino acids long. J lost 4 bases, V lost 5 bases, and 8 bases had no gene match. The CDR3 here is CSVWTSGSPGYEQYF. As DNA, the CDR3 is TGCAGCGTTTGGACTAGCGGGAGCCCTGGGTACGAGCAGTACTTC.

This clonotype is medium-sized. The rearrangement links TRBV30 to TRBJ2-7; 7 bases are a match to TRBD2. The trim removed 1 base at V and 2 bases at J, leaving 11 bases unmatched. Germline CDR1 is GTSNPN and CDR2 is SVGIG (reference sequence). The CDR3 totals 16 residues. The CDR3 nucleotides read TGTGCCTGGAGTGGGGCTAGCGGACTCCGGGCCTACGAGCAGTACTTC. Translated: CAWSGASGLRAYEQYF.

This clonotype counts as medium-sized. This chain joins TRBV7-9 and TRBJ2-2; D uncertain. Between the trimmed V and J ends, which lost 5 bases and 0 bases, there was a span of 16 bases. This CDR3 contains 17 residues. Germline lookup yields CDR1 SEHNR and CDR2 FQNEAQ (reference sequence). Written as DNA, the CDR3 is TGTGCCAGCAGCCCCATTCCCCAGTTCGCGAACACCGGGGAGCTGTTTTTT. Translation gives CASSPIPQFANTGELFF.

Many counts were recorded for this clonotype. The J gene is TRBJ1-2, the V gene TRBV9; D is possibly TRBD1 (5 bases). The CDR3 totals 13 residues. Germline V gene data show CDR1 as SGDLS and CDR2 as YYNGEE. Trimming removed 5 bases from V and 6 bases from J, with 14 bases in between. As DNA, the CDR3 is TGTGCCAGCAGTTTGGGGGTAGATGATGGCTACACCTTC. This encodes CASSLGVDDGYTF.

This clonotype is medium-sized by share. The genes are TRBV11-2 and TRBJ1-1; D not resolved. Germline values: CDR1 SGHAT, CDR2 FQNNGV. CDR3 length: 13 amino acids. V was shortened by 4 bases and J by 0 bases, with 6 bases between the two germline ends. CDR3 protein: CASSSAVNTEAFF. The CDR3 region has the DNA TGTGCCAGCAGCTCTGCAGTGAACACTGAAGCTTTCTTT.

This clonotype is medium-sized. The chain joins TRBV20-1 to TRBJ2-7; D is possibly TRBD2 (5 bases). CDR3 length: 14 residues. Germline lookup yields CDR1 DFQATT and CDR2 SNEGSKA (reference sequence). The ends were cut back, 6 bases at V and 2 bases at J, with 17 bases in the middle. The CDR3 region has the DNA TGCAGTGCCGTAGGCCAGCGGAGCACCTACGAGCAGTACTTC. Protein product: CSAVGQRSTYEQYF.

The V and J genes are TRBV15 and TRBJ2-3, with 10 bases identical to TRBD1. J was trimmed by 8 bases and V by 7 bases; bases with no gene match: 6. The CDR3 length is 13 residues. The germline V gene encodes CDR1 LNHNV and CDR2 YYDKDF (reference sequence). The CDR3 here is CATTGTGDGTQYF. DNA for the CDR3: TGTGCCACCACCGGGACAGGGGACGGTACGCAGTATTTT.

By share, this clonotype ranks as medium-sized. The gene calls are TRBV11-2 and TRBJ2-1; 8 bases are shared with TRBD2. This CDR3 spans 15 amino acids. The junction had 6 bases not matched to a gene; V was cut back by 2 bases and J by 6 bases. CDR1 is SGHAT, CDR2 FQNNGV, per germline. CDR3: CASSLQAGGFNEQFF. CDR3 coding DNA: TGTGCCAGCAGCTTACAGGCGGGGGGATTCAATGAGCAGTTCTTC.

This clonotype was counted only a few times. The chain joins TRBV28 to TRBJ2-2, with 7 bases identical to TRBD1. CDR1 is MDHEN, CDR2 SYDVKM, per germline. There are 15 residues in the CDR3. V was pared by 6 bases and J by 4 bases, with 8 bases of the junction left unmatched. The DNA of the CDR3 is TGTGCCAGCAGCTCATCGGGACAGACCACCGGGGAGCTGTTTTTT. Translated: CASSSSGQTTGELFF.